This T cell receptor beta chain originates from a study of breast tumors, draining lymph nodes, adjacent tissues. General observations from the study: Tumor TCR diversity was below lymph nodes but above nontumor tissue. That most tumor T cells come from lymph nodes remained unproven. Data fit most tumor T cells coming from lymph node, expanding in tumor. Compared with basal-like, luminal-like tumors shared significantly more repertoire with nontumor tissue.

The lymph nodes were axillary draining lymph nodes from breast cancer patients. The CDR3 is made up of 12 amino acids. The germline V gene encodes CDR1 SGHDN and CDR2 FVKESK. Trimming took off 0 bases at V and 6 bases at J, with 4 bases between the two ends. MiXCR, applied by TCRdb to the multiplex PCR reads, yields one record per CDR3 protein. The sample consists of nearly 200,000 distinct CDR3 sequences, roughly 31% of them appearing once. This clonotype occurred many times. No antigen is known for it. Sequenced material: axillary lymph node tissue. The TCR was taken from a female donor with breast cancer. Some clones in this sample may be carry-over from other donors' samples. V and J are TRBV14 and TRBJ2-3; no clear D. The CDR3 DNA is TGTGCCAGCAGCCAAGATTGGGATACGCAGTATTTT. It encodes CASSQDWDTQYF.